This T cell receptor beta chain was obtained from a study of T-cell reconstitution after alpha-beta-depleted transplantation in children. Overall study findings and caveats: Some patients showed high day-60 TCRbeta diversity, which derived from surviving recipient T cells and thymic progenitors. T-cell numbers and diversity, one year after transplant, stemmed largely from T cells that were newly produced. The origin of alpha-beta T cells about two months after transplant was reportedly several hundred expanded graft clones.

Unique molecular identifiers were incorporated when the TCRbeta library was constructed. TCRdb redid the calling of the PCR reads with MiXCR, one entry per CDR3 protein. The top ten hold around 29% of the sample, which has a few hundred thousand distinct CDR3 sequences, roughly 44% seen once. On this clonotype itself: As yet, its antigen is unknown.

The V and J ends lost 11 bases and 9 bases respectively, with 14 bases between them. Germline values: CDR1 MDHEN, CDR2 SYDVKM. This CDR3 region has 11 residues. This specimen consisted of PBMCs, obtained before TCRalphabeta/CD19-depleted stem cell transplant. The V call is TRBV28, the J call TRBJ2-1, with a tentative D call TRBD2 (5 bases). The sequence came from a girl aged 2-10 years with aplastic anemia, due to receive a stem cell transplant. The CDR3 nucleotides are TGTGCCGTGTATCGAGGGAGTGAGCAGTTCTTC. Its translation: CAVYRGSEQFF.